This record covers a single T cell receptor beta chain. Its antigen is unidentified. The sample comes from a study of Ad26.COV2.S vaccination and SARS-CoV-2 variants. Notes on the study in general: Total T cell responses were possibly underestimated by TCR breadth and depth analyses.

Only in-frame clones appear in the TCRdb table, and some are missing; sequencing was by immunoSEQ multiplex PCR. Among 250,000 to 300,000 clones listed, approximately 89% were seen once. Treatment given: around 19 received Ad26.COV2.S at low or high dose, single or two shots; roughly 5 received placebo; per-sample allocation not given. Each sample was drawn 63 days after the first injection (of vaccine or placebo). Donor was an adult aged 18-55 years in Boston. An Ad26 vector that expressed Wuhan-strain SARS-CoV-2 spike constituted the vaccine. Germline CDR1 is LNHDA and CDR2 is SQIVND (reference sequence). The CDR3 is 14 amino acids. The V end was cut by 1 base, the J end by 2 bases, with 8 bases between.

The chain employs TRBV19 and TRBJ1-2, with unresolved D. The sequence was collected from a person aged 18 to 65 who received the Ad26.COV2.S COVID-19 vaccine or a placebo. Material: peripheral blood, obtained in a trial of Ad26.COV2.S vaccine versus placebo. CDR3 in DNA: TGTGCCAGTAGTATAGTTGACGGCAACTATGGCTACACCTTC. Translated: CASSIVDGNYGYTF.